This TCR beta chain was sequenced in a study of response to subunit inactivated influenza vaccine. TCRdb reanalysed the RT-PCR reads using MiXCR and keeps one entry per CDR3 protein. This sample has about 540,000 distinct CDR3 sequences; approximately 20% occur once, and the top ten carry under 3.5%. This sample was shared with a second study, whose subject was T cells expressing NK-cell markers. As reported in that work: A 5'RACE template switching approach incorporating UMIs was used to make TCR beta cDNA. It was sorted CD3+CD56-NKG2C+, CD3+CD56+NKG2C- and CD3+CD56+NKG2C+ T cells that provided the TCR beta repertoires. Expanded NKG2C+ T cell clones had unclear HCMV specificity.

The input for sequencing was CD4+ T cells sorted from PBMCs, taken less than 13 days after vaccination. The TCR was taken from a man aged 50-59 years who received an inactivated influenza vaccine.

The CDR3 here is CASSLAGGGTGGIGELFF. CDR3 sequence (DNA): TGTGCCAGCAGCTTAGCTGGAGGTGGGACAGGGGGCATCGGGGAGCTGTTTTTT. V usage is TRBV7-8 and J usage is TRBJ2-2; TRBD1 agrees at 12 bases. The J segment lost 7 bases and the V segment lost 0 bases, leaving 9 bases of the junction unmatched. The CDR3 covers 18 residues. Per germline, CDR1 SGHVS and CDR2 FQNEAQ.